Following are 19 T cell receptor beta chains from one sample sequenced in a study of T cells after yellow fever vaccination. In TCRdb, the 5' RACE reads were re-called with MiXCR into one record per CDR3 protein. This sample has about 550,000 distinct CDR3 sequences; over 15% occur once, and the top ten carry 14%. Sequencing was performed on PBMCs, taken 15 days after the yellow fever booster vaccination. Every receptor here comes from a man between 25 and 39 years old who received the YFV17D yellow fever vaccine.

The chain recombines TRBV2 with TRBJ1-5, with TRBD1 as a possible D gene (5 bases). This CDR3 is 13 amino acids long. Germline loops: CDR1 SNHLY, CDR2 FYNNEI. V was shortened by 8 bases and J by 7 bases, with 15 bases between the two germline ends. Written as DNA, the CDR3 is TGTGCCAGCCTGACAGTCCTAGGGCAGCCCCAGCATTTT. This encodes CASLTVLGQPQHF.

This clonotype was picked up many times. The V gene is TRBV7-9, the J gene TRBJ2-4; D is unclear. Trimming stripped 3 bases from V and 5 bases from J, with 11 bases between. Germline loops: CDR1 SEHNR, CDR2 FQNEAQ (reference sequence). This CDR3 contains 14 residues. The chain's CDR3 is CASSFGQVQNIQYF. In DNA form, the CDR3 reads TGTGCCAGCAGCTTCGGGCAAGTTCAAAACATTCAGTACTTC. Full variable domain (outside the CDR3, taken from reference TRBV7-9 and TRBJ2-4): DTGVSQNPRHKITKRGQNVTFRCDPISEHNRLYWYRQTLGQGPEFLTYFQNEAQLEKSRLLSDRFSAERPKGSFSTLEIQRTEQGDSAMYLCASSFGQVQNIQYFGAGTRLSVL.

This clonotype was counted between two and nine times. The chain employs TRBV19 and TRBJ2-3; 8 bases are shared with TRBD1. Germline CDR1 reads LNHDA; CDR2 reads SQIVND (reference sequence). This CDR3 spans 16 amino acids. V trimming: 4 bases; J trimming: 3 bases; junction bases outside the gene matches: 9. The chain's CDR3 is CASSTLYRGKTDTQYF. The CDR3, as DNA: TGTGCCAGTAGTACCCTCTACAGGGGGAAGACAGATACGCAGTATTTT.

The chain is built from TRBV7-8 and TRBJ2-7; TRBD2 matches at 7 bases. This CDR3 region has 14 residues. The germline V gene encodes CDR1 SGHVS and CDR2 FQNEAQ. Germline trimming cut 1 base from V and 5 bases from J; bases unmatched to any gene: 5. CDR3 loop: CASSLVRTRDEQYF. CDR3 DNA sequence: TGTGCCAGCAGCTTAGTTAGGACTAGAGACGAGCAGTACTTC.

This clonotype has ten or more counts. The gene calls are TRBV20-1 and TRBJ2-1; D unclear. The germline V gene encodes CDR1 DFQATT and CDR2 SNEGSKA (reference sequence). This CDR3 is 10 amino acids long. V dropped 3 bases and J dropped 5 bases, with 2 bases sitting between them. CDR3 nucleotide sequence: TGCAGTGCTAGCCACAATGAGCAGTTCTTC. This translates into CSASHNEQFF.

The chain couples TRBV10-3 to TRBJ2-5; 8 bases are shared with TRBD2. The CDR3 runs to 13 residues. Germline V gives CDR1 ENHRY, CDR2 SYGVKD. V lost 6 bases, J lost 5 bases, and 5 bases stayed unmatched. CDR3 sequence: CAISSLAEETQYF. The CDR3 nucleotides read TGTGCCATCAGCTCACTAGCGGAGGAGACCCAGTACTTC.

The chain joins TRBV7-2 to TRBJ2-1; no clear D. Germline CDR1 is SGHTA and CDR2 is FQGNSA. V was trimmed by 7 bases and J by 9 bases, leaving 10 bases between them. The CDR3 spans 11 residues. CDR3 sequence (DNA): TGTGCCAGCACCACCCCAGGTGAGCAGTTCTTC. Protein: CASTTPGEQFF.

This chain uses TRBV27 with TRBJ2-7; D is unresolved. The V end lost 7 bases, the J end lost 0 bases, and 10 bases lay between the germline ends. The germline V gene encodes CDR1 MNHEY and CDR2 SMNVEV (reference sequence). This CDR3 spans 13 amino acids. The CDR3 spells CASMQSRSYEQYF. The CDR3 nucleotides read TGTGCCAGCATGCAGAGCCGCTCCTACGAGCAGTACTTC.

This chain joins TRBV5-1 and TRBJ1-1; TRBD1 matches at 11 bases. With 4 bases clipped from V and 11 bases from J, the junction kept 10 bases outside the gene matches. The CDR3 has 14 amino acids. Germline V CDR1 and CDR2: SGHRS, YFSETQ. The CDR3 sequence: CASSASDRGRGAFF. For the CDR3, the DNA is TGCGCCAGCAGCGCCTCGGACAGGGGGCGCGGGGCTTTCTTT.

V is TRBV7-2 and J is TRBJ2-1; 8 nucleotides agree with TRBD1. Germline values: CDR1 SGHTA, CDR2 FQGNSA. The ends lost 2 bases at V and 9 bases at J; junction bases unmatched: 6. CDR3 length equals 14 residues. The CDR3 protein is CASSLLVGQAEQFF. Written as DNA, the CDR3 is TGTGCCAGCAGCTTATTGGTGGGACAGGCTGAGCAGTTCTTC.

V is TRBV7-6 and J is TRBJ2-1; D is perhaps TRBD2 (6 bases). The CDR3 runs to 16 residues. The V end lost 3 bases, the J end lost 1 base, and 13 bases lay between the germline ends. The germline V gene has CDR1 SGHVS and CDR2 FNYEAQ. CDR3 in DNA: TGTGCCAGCAGCTTGGTCACTAGCATGTCCTACAATGAGCAGTTCTTC. Translation gives CASSLVTSMSYNEQFF. Variable domain in full (rest from reference TRBV7-6 and TRBJ2-1): GAGVSQSPRYKVTKRGQDVALRCDPISGHVSLYWYRQALGQGPEFLTYFNYEAQQDKSGLPNDRFSAERPEGSISTLTIQRTEQRDSAMYRCASSLVTSMSYNEQFFGPGTRLTVL.

The chain recombines TRBV15 with TRBJ2-3; unclear D gene. V lost 3 bases and J 0 bases, leaving 7 bases between the germline ends. The CDR3 length is 14 residues. Germline values: CDR1 LNHNV, CDR2 YYDKDF (reference sequence). The DNA of the CDR3 is TGTGCCACCAGCAGCCCCACTAGCACAGATACGCAGTATTTT. Amino acids: CATSSPTSTDTQYF.

The chain recombines TRBV3-1 with TRBJ2-1; 10 bases match TRBD2. CDR3 length: 14 residues. Per the germline V gene, CDR1 is LGHDT and CDR2 is YNNKEL (reference sequence). The junction had 8 bases not matched to a gene; V was cut back by 7 bases and J by 8 bases. This CDR3 reads CASNGASGSYEQFF. CDR3 DNA sequence: TGTGCCAGCAATGGGGCTAGCGGGAGCTATGAGCAGTTCTTC.

The chain joins TRBV20-1 to TRBJ2-3; D is unresolved. V was shortened by 0 bases and J by 6 bases, with 19 bases between the two germline ends. The CDR3 is 16 amino acids. Germline loops: CDR1 DFQATT, CDR2 SNEGSKA (reference sequence). Here the CDR3 DNA reads TGCAGTGCTAGAGATCCGACCCACCGCAATTACGATACGCAGTATTTT. Amino acid sequence: CSARDPTHRNYDTQYF.

This clonotype was seen only a few times. This sequence joins TRBV7-3 and TRBJ1-5; no firm D call. V gave up 6 bases and J gave up 5 bases, with 14 bases separating them. This CDR3 is built from 14 residues. Germline V gene data show CDR1 as SGHTA and CDR2 as FQGTGA. Here the CDR3 DNA reads TGTGCCAGCAGTCCCCATGGCGTATATCAGCCCCAGCATTTT. Translation: CASSPHGVYQPQHF.

V gene TRBV24-1 combines with J gene TRBJ2-1; D possibly uses TRBD1 or TRBD2 (6 bases each). Between the trimmed V and J ends, which lost 3 bases and 12 bases, there was a span of 17 bases. There are 14 residues in the CDR3. Germline V CDR1 and CDR2: KGHDR, SFDVKD. The CDR3 region is CATSDVPTGAGQFF. The CDR3 nucleotides read TGTGCCACCAGTGATGTCCCAACGGGGGCAGGGCAGTTCTTC.

The chain links TRBV3-1 to TRBJ2-1; perhaps TRBD2 as D (5 bases). Germline V gene sequence: CDR1 LGHDT, CDR2 YNNKEL (reference sequence). V was clipped by 3 bases and J by 0 bases, with 12 bases between them. The CDR3 runs to 16 residues. The CDR3 loop is CASSHLQRSSYNEQFF. The CDR3 DNA is TGTGCCAGCAGCCACCTCCAGCGGAGCTCCTACAATGAGCAGTTCTTC.

The CDR3 nucleotides read TGCAGTGCTAGAGCGGGAGAGACGAATGAGCAGTTCTTC. Translated, it gives CSARAGETNEQFF. The chain is built from TRBV20-1 and TRBJ2-1; D perhaps matches TRBD2 (6 bases). CDR1 and CDR2 (germline): DFQATT, SNEGSKA (reference sequence). The germline V and J ends were trimmed by 1 base and 7 bases, with 11 bases remaining between them. The CDR3 consists of 13 residues.

This clonotype has more than one count but fewer than ten. CDR3 in DNA: TGCAGTGCGGGCGGCGGCCGCTCCTACGAGCAGTACTTC. It specifies CSAGGGRSYEQYF. The chain employs TRBV20-1 and TRBJ2-7; unclear D gene. CDR3 length equals 13 residues. Germline V CDR1 and CDR2: DFQATT, SNEGSKA (reference sequence). Trimming took 6 bases from V and 0 from J, leaving 12 bases between them.